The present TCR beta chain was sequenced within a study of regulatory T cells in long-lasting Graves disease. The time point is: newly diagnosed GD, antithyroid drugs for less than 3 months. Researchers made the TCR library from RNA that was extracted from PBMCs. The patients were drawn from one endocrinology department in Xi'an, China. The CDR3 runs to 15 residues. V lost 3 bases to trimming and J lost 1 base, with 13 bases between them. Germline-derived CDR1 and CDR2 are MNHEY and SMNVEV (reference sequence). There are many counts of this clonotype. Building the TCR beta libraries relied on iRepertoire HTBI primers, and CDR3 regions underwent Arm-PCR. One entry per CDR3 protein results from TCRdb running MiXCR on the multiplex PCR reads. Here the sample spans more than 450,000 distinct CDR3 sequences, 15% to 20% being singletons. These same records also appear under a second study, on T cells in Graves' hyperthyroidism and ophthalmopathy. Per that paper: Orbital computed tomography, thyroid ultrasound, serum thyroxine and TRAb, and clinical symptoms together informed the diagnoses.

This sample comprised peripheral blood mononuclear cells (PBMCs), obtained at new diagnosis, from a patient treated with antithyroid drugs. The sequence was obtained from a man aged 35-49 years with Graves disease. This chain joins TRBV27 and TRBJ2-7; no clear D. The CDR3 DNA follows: TGTGCCAGCAGTTTTGGTGTAGGGCGTTCCTACGAGCAGTACTTC. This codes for CASSFGVGRSYEQYF.